This TCR beta chain appears in the sequencing data of a study of T cell responses to AZD1222 COVID-19 vaccine. Whole-study results and caveats: Vaccine-related CD4 TCRs covered spike, predominating at 160-218 and 743-854. Epitopes outside B.1.351 and B.1.1.7 mutated regions reportedly drew nearly half of spike TCRs.

V was clipped by 5 bases and J by 5 bases, with 14 bases between them. CDR1 SGHNT and CDR2 YENEEA come from the germline V gene. The CDR3 is 14 residues long. TCRdb's table, derived via immunoSEQ multiplex PCR, lists solely in-frame clones and lacks some. The sample records about 120,000 clones, around 89% being singletons. Worth noting for this clone: As yet, its antigen is unknown.

Second-dose recipients at about 4 or about 12 weeks were treated as one pooled group. The TCR originated in an adult who received the AZD1222 COVID-19 vaccine. The sample consisted of peripheral blood, taken 28 days after the second AZD1222 dose. The chain carries TRBV11-3 and TRBJ2-3; D may be TRBD1 (6 bases). The CDR3 nucleotides are TGTGCCAGCAGCCCAATGGCAGGGGAAGATACGCAGTATTTT. Its translation: CASSPMAGEDTQYF.